This entry lists 25 T cell receptor beta chains sequenced from one sample in a study of T-cell reconstitution after alpha-beta-depleted transplantation in children. Unique molecular identifiers were incorporated during preparation of the TCRbeta library. One entry per CDR3 protein results from TCRdb running MiXCR on the PCR reads. The data contain about 360,000 distinct CDR3 sequences, more than 10% of them seen just once; the ten biggest clones take up 3.5% to 4.5%. The sequencing here drew on PBMCs, taken from the stem cell graft. These receptors originate from a human donor who donated a stem cell graft to a child with Fanconi anemia.

This chain links TRBV11-2 with TRBJ1-4, with TRBD1 identical over 8 bases. This CDR3 comprises 15 residues. CDR1 SGHAT and CDR2 FQNNGV come from the germline V gene. V was pared by 5 bases and J by 8 bases, with 10 bases of the junction left unmatched. The CDR3 reads CASSPGQGSGEKLFF. The CDR3 region has the DNA TGTGCCAGCAGCCCCGGACAGGGCAGTGGCGAAAAACTGTTTTTT.

This clonotype was observed many times. The chain couples TRBV5-1 to TRBJ2-7; D is unresolved. V dropped 0 bases and J dropped 6 bases, with 7 bases sitting between them. CDR3 size: 12 residues. Per the germline V gene, CDR1 is SGHRS and CDR2 is YFSETQ. The CDR3 is CASSLELGEQYF. The CDR3 nucleotides read TGCGCCAGCAGCTTGGAGCTTGGCGAGCAGTACTTC.

Many counts were recorded for this clonotype. The genes are TRBV15 and TRBJ2-7, with no clear D. The CDR3 sequence is 14 residues long. The germline V gene has CDR1 LNHNV and CDR2 YYDKDF (reference sequence). V dropped 0 bases and J dropped 3 bases, with 9 bases sitting between them. CDR3 nucleotides: TGTGCCACCAGCAGAGAAGTCCAGAGCTACGAGCAGTACGTC. It encodes CATSREVQSYEQYV.

This clonotype turned up a few times. The chain joins TRBV7-9 to TRBJ1-2; D is ambiguous. Trimming removed 3 bases at V and 0 bases at J, with 11 bases between. Looked up from germline, CDR1 is SEHNR and CDR2 is FQNEAQ (reference sequence). The CDR3 consists of 15 residues. This CDR3 is CASSFSKVANYGYTF. The CDR3 DNA reads TGTGCCAGCAGCTTTAGCAAAGTAGCTAACTATGGCTACACCTTC.

This clonotype came up many times. The V call is TRBV11-1, the J call TRBJ2-1; weak D call: TRBD2 (6 bases). Germline CDR1 is SGHAT and CDR2 is FQDESV (reference sequence). The CDR3 sequence is 16 residues long. Trimming left V 5 bases short and J 5 bases short, with 19 bases between. The CDR3 region has the DNA TGTGCCAGCAGCCCCTCCCGGGGGTTTGAGAACAATGAGCAGTTCTTC. Amino acid sequence: CASSPSRGFENNEQFF.

This clonotype appeared a few times. The chain has TRBV20-1 and TRBJ1-5, with a tentative D call TRBD1 (6 bases). Germline CDR1 and CDR2: DFQATT and SNEGSKA (reference sequence). With 1 base removed from V and 0 bases from J, the gap between germline ends came to 16 bases. The length of the CDR3 is 17 residues. CDR3 sequence reads: CSARGLEQGTSNQPQHF. CDR3 sequence (DNA): TGCAGTGCTAGAGGCCTCGAACAGGGAACTAGCAATCAGCCCCAGCATTTT.

This rearrangement joins TRBV20-1 to TRBJ2-3; TRBD2 is a possible D gene (6 bases). Trimming left V 1 base short and J 4 bases short, with 12 bases between. The CDR3 is 14 amino acids. From germline, CDR1 is DFQATT and CDR2 SNEGSKA (reference sequence). Here the CDR3 DNA reads TGCAGTGCTAGAGGGGGGTCGGGGGCAGATACGCAGTATTTT. Translation gives CSARGGSGADTQYF.

This clonotype was seen at least ten times. V gene TRBV5-1 combines with J gene TRBJ2-4; tentative D call: TRBD2 (5 bases). Germline CDR1 and CDR2: SGHRS and YFSETQ. The CDR3 runs 16 residues. V was pared by 0 bases and J by 1 base, with 11 bases between. CDR3: CASSLALERAKNIQYF. In nucleotides, the CDR3 is TGCGCCAGCAGCTTGGCCCTCGAGCGGGCCAAAAACATTCAGTACTTC.

The chain recombines TRBV7-8 with TRBJ2-5, with 7 bases identical to TRBD2. Trimming at V came to 0 bases and at J to 2 bases, leaving 6 bases not matched to a gene. This CDR3 has 16 residues. Germline values: CDR1 SGHVS, CDR2 FQNEAQ. CDR3 nucleotides: TGTGCCAGCAGCTTAGCGGCGGGGAGGGGACAAGAGACCCAGTACTTC. Protein: CASSLAAGRGQETQYF.

This clonotype was counted between two and nine times. V usage is TRBV27 and J usage is TRBJ1-2; D possibly corresponds to TRBD1 (6 bases). Trimming shortened V by 4 bases and J by 7 bases, and 22 bases separated the two germline ends. This CDR3 spans 16 amino acids. CDR1 MNHEY and CDR2 SMNVEV come from the germline V gene (reference sequence). DNA of the CDR3: TGTGCCAGCAGTTCTAGTGGTTTCACAGGGTCGATTGGCTACACCTTC. It is translated as CASSSSGFTGSIGYTF.

The V call is TRBV10-2, the J call TRBJ2-5; D unclear. The germline V and J ends were trimmed by 8 bases and 5 bases, with 15 bases remaining between them. The CDR3 covers 13 residues. CDR1 and CDR2 from the germline V gene are WSHSY and SAAADI. The CDR3 DNA sequence: TGCGCCAGCTCCCAGGTGGGATCGGAGACCCAGTACTTC. Translating it yields CASSQVGSETQYF.

In DNA form, the CDR3 reads TGTGCCAGCAGCCCCGGGCTGGGCAGGGGGGACACTGAAGCTTTCTTT. Its translation: CASSPGLGRGDTEAFF. The chain uses TRBV7-9 and TRBJ1-1; 7 positions agree with TRBD1. With 5 bases clipped from V and 3 bases from J, the junction kept 12 bases outside the gene matches. The germline gives CDR1 SEHNR, CDR2 FQNEAQ (reference sequence). This CDR3 region has 16 residues. Full variable domain (missing parts from reference TRBV7-9 and TRBJ1-1): DTGVSQNPRHKITKRGQNVTFRCDPISEHNRLYWYRQTLGQGPEFLTYFQNEAQLEKSRLLSDRFSAERPKGSFSTLEIQRTEQGDSAMYLCASSPGLGRGDTEAFFGQGTRLTVV.

The chain combines TRBV2 with TRBJ1-1; no clear D. The CDR3 sequence is 14 residues long. V shed 8 bases and J shed 0 bases, with 13 bases lying between them. Looked up from germline, CDR1 is SNHLY and CDR2 is FYNNEI. CDR3 sequence: CASRVRQLNTEAFF. The CDR3 region has the DNA TGTGCCAGCCGAGTTAGGCAGTTGAACACTGAAGCTTTCTTT.

This clonotype appeared a few times. The rearrangement uses TRBV7-2 and TRBJ1-2, with TRBD1 matching over 10 bases. The CDR3 is 15 residues long. Germline CDR1 is SGHTA and CDR2 is FQGNSA. J was trimmed by 8 bases and V by 2 bases; bases with no gene match: 8. CDR3 in DNA: TGTGCCAGCAGCTTATCCGCCGGGACAGGGGTCGGCTACACCTTC. This translates into CASSLSAGTGVGYTF.

This clonotype was found a few times. This sequence joins TRBV7-2 and TRBJ1-2, with 12 bases matching TRBD1. The CDR3 sequence is 14 residues long. With 3 bases clipped from V and 8 bases from J, the junction kept 4 bases outside the gene matches. Germline-derived CDR1 and CDR2 are SGHTA and FQGNSA. The CDR3: CASSFSGTGGGYTF. DNA of the CDR3: TGTGCCAGCAGCTTCTCTGGGACAGGGGGCGGCTACACCTTC.

In this sample, this clonotype turned up a few times. V is TRBV12-3 or TRBV12-4 and J is TRBJ1-2, with D perhaps TRBD1 (5 bases). The CDR3 totals 14 residues. Trimming removed 5 bases from V and 8 bases from J, with 18 bases in between. As DNA, the CDR3 is TGTGCCAGCAGTCTAGGGACGCTCACGGAGGGCTACACCTTC. Translation: CASSLGTLTEGYTF.

The rearrangement uses TRBV14 and TRBJ2-5; D may be TRBD1 (6 bases). Germline CDR1 SGHDN, CDR2 FVKESK. CDR3 size: 15 residues. The V gene lost 3 bases and the J gene lost 0 bases, with 11 bases spanning the gap. CDR3 protein: CASSQGHLYQETQYF. CDR3 bases: TGTGCCAGCAGCCAGGGACACTTGTACCAAGAGACCCAGTACTTC.

The genes are TRBV5-1 and TRBJ2-5; D is ambiguous. The CDR3 is 14 residues long. Trimming took off 1 base at V and 7 bases at J, with 14 bases between the two ends. CDR1 SGHRS and CDR2 YFSETQ come from the germline V gene. CDR3 bases: TGCGCCAGCAGCTTGAGGACCGCAGATGGGACCCAGTACTTC. As protein: CASSLRTADGTQYF.

The chain links TRBV10-1 to TRBJ2-1; TRBD1 agrees at 7 bases. CDR3 size: 14 residues. Germline V lookup: CDR1 WNHNN, CDR2 SYGVQD (reference sequence). V shed 6 bases, J shed 8 bases, and the junction held 10 bases outside the gene matches. For the CDR3, the DNA is TGCGCCAGCAGCCGACAGGGTTATAGAGATGAGCAGTTCTTC. Encoded protein: CASSRQGYRDEQFF.

This clonotype has a handful of counts. The chain has TRBV2 and TRBJ2-3; no definite D call. The V gene lost 3 bases and the J gene lost 2 bases, with 12 bases spanning the gap. The CDR3 has 15 amino acids. CDR1 is SNHLY, CDR2 FYNNEI, per germline. This chain's CDR3 is CASSEGLVITDTQYF. Written as DNA, the CDR3 is TGTGCCAGCAGTGAGGGCCTAGTAATCACAGATACGCAGTATTTT. The full variable domain, its missing parts supplied by reference TRBV2 and TRBJ2-3, is EPEVTQTPSHQVTQMGQEVILRCVPISNHLYFYWYRQILGQKVEFLVSFYNNEISEKSEIFDDQFSVERPDGSNFTLKIRSTKLEDSAMYFCASSEGLVITDTQYFGPGTRLTVL.

V gene TRBV7-6 combines with J gene TRBJ1-6; no firm D call. With 1 base removed from V and 8 bases from J, the gap between germline ends came to 6 bases. The V gene's germline CDR1 is SGHVS and CDR2 FNYEAQ. The CDR3 contains 13 residues. Written as DNA, the CDR3 is TGTGCCAGCAGCTTAGAAATAGATTCACCCCTCCACTTT. Amino acids: CASSLEIDSPLHF.

The sample holds many counts of this clonotype. This chain uses TRBV5-1 with TRBJ1-1; no definite D call. Germline CDR1 SGHRS, CDR2 YFSETQ. The CDR3 is made up of 9 amino acids. Here the CDR3 reads CVPSPLAFF. The CDR3 coding sequence is TGCGTCCCTTCCCCACTAGCTTTCTTT.

V and J are TRBV24-1 and TRBJ2-3; D not resolved. With 1 base removed from V and 6 bases from J, the gap between germline ends came to 4 bases. CDR1 KGHDR and CDR2 SFDVKD come from the germline V gene. The length of the CDR3 is 12 residues. The CDR3 protein is CATSDFADTQYF. The CDR3 DNA reads as TGTGCCACCAGTGATTTCGCGGATACGCAGTATTTT.

In its sample, this clonotype was seen a few times. The V call is TRBV5-5, the J call TRBJ1-5; possible D gene TRBD1, 5 bases. CDR3 length: 15 residues. The germline V gene has CDR1 SGHKS and CDR2 YYEKEE (reference sequence). With 3 bases removed from V and 2 bases from J, the gap between germline ends came to 12 bases. The chain's CDR3 is CASSSPGTGNQPQHF. For the CDR3, the DNA is TGTGCCAGCAGCTCTCCCGGGACGGGCAATCAGCCCCAGCATTTT.

This clonotype was counted only a few times. V and J are TRBV28 and TRBJ1-5; D call uncertain. Germline V CDR1 and CDR2: MDHEN, SYDVKM. The CDR3 is 12 residues long. V was cut by 6 bases and J by 4 bases, with 7 bases left in between. The CDR3 reads CASRTQNQPQHF. CDR3 DNA sequence: TGTGCCAGCAGGACTCAGAATCAGCCCCAGCATTTT.